The 25 T cell receptor beta chains given below trace back to one sample, sequenced in a study of blood T cell repertoires in COVID-19. Repertoires were generated with immunoSEQ multiplex PCR, while TCRdb's copy carries only in-frame clones and drops some. Seen here are some 250,000 clones, around 85% observed once, and the top ten hold about 2.9%. Sequencing used peripheral blood. The receptors stem from a woman in her twenties or thirties who had recovered from COVID-19.

The V and J genes are TRBV6-2 or TRBV6-3 and TRBJ2-1; D is perhaps TRBD2 (6 bases). V lost 4 bases and J lost 6, with 25 bases in between. The CDR3 totals 18 residues. The V gene's germline CDR1 is MNHEY and CDR2 SVGEGT. The CDR3, as DNA: TGTGCCAGCAGTTTCCCTACTCGAGGAGGGGTACGGGCCAATGAGCAGTTCTTC. Its protein product is CASSFPTRGGVRANEQFF.

V is TRBV5-1 and J is TRBJ2-3; the D gene is possibly TRBD1 (5 bases). V shed 4 bases and J shed 2 bases, with 14 bases lying between them. This CDR3 contains 15 residues. Germline CDR1 reads SGHRS; CDR2 reads YFSETQ. The CDR3 loop reads CASSPDRDATDTQYF. The CDR3 DNA sequence: TGCGCCAGCAGCCCCGACAGAGACGCCACAGATACGCAGTATTTT.

This clone was counted a single time. The chain uses TRBV7-9 and TRBJ2-2; the D is unclear. Germline CDR1 reads SEHNR; CDR2 reads FQNEAQ (reference sequence). This CDR3 contains 14 residues. V lost 2 bases and J lost 3, with 7 bases in between. DNA for the CDR3: TGTGCCAGCAGCTTAATCCCATACACCGGGGAGCTGTTTTTT. Amino acid sequence: CASSLIPYTGELFF.

The V gene is TRBV5-4, the J gene TRBJ2-1, with 9 bases matching TRBD2. Losses at the gene ends were 10 bases for V and 7 bases for J; bases not matched to a gene: 9. CDR1 SGHNT and CDR2 YYREEE come from the germline V gene (reference sequence). This CDR3 is built from 13 residues. CDR3 DNA sequence: TGTGCCGGTTCCAGCGGGGGGTTGAATGAGCAGTTCTTC. Translation gives CAGSSGGLNEQFF.

This clone has only a few counts. The gene calls are TRBV12-5 and TRBJ2-2; a weak D match, TRBD2 (5 bases). V shed 3 bases and J shed 3 bases, with 11 bases lying between them. This CDR3 spans 15 amino acids. Germline CDR1 and CDR2: LGHNT and FRNRAP. CDR3 DNA sequence: TGTGCTAGTGGTTTAGGGCAGGACTACACCGGGGAGCTGTTTTTT. It specifies CASGLGQDYTGELFF. Full variable domain (missing parts from reference TRBV12-5 and TRBJ2-2): DARVTQTPRHKVTEMGQEVTMRCQPILGHNTVFWYRQTMMQGLELLAYFRNRAPLDDSGMPKDRFSAEMPDATLATLKIQPSEPRDSAVYFCASGLGQDYTGELFFGEGSRLTVL.

The CDR3 nucleotides are TGTGCCAGCAGCGTTTTGCGGGGAACTCGGAGCACTGAAGCTTTCTTT. Translating it yields CASSVLRGTRSTEAFF. The chain employs TRBV5-6 and TRBJ1-1; no firm D call. The CDR3 runs 16 residues. Per the germline V gene, CDR1 is SGHDT and CDR2 is YYEEEE. Trimming stripped 4 bases from V and 4 bases from J, with 20 bases between.

The chain carries TRBV11-2 and TRBJ2-2, with 8 bases lining up with TRBD1. This CDR3 is 15 amino acids long. CDR1 is SGHAT and CDR2 is FQNNGV in the germline V gene. V gave up 5 bases and J gave up 5 bases; unmatched junction bases: 7. CDR3: CASSQYRGYTGELFF. CDR3 in DNA: TGTGCCAGCAGCCAATACAGGGGGTATACCGGGGAGCTGTTTTTT.

The rearrangement links TRBV7-3 to TRBJ2-1; no reliable D call. CDR1 and CDR2 (germline): SGHTA, FQGTGA. CDR3 length equals 17 residues. The V gene lost 5 bases and the J gene lost 0 bases, with 17 bases spanning the gap. The CDR3 nucleotides are TGTGCCAGCAGCCCCACCCCGACATCACTCTCCTACAATGAGCAGTTCTTC. Translating it yields CASSPTPTSLSYNEQFF.

This chain uses TRBV15 with TRBJ2-7; a weak D match, TRBD1 (5 bases). The CDR3 sequence is 13 residues long. Germline CDR1 reads LNHNV; CDR2 reads YYDKDF (reference sequence). The V end was cut by 5 bases, the J end by 4 bases, with 12 bases between. The chain's CDR3 is CATSRKTAYEQYF. CDR3 coding DNA: TGTGCCACCAGCCGGAAGACAGCGTACGAGCAGTACTTC.

The chain has TRBV3-1 (or the pseudogene TRBV3-2) and TRBJ1-1; tentative D call: TRBD1 (6 bases). The V gene lost 2 bases and the J gene lost 12 bases, with 16 bases spanning the gap. The CDR3 is 13 residues long. Looked up from germline, CDR1 is LGHDT and CDR2 is YNNKEL (reference sequence). CDR3 sequence: CASSQPVEGGTFF. CDR3 nucleotides: TGTGCCAGCAGCCAACCTGTCGAGGGGGGGACTTTCTTT.

The rearrangement joins TRBV6-5 to TRBJ1-4; TRBD1 might be the D (6 bases). The germline CDR1 and CDR2 sequences are MNHEY and SVGAGI. V dropped 7 bases and J dropped 0 bases, with 12 bases sitting between them. CDR3 length equals 15 residues. This CDR3 reads CASTRTAATNEKLFF. The CDR3, as DNA: TGTGCCAGCACCCGGACAGCCGCAACTAATGAAAAACTGTTTTTT.

With regard to this clone: Distinct nucleotide sequences in the sample also encode this CDR3. CDR3 DNA: TGTGCCATCAGTGAGTCGGGGGGATACAATGAGCAGTTCTTC. Amino acid sequence: CAISESGGYNEQFF. V gene TRBV10-3 combines with J gene TRBJ2-1; possibly TRBD2 for D (6 bases). The CDR3 loop spans 14 amino acids. V was trimmed by 0 bases and J by 4 bases, leaving 7 bases between them. Germline CDR1 reads ENHRY; CDR2 reads SYGVKD.

This chain links TRBV24-1 with TRBJ2-3, with D possibly matching TRBD2 (5 bases). Germline CDR1 is KGHDR and CDR2 is SFDVKD. This CDR3 spans 13 amino acids. V lost 8 bases to trimming and J lost 3 bases, with 11 bases between them. The CDR3 loop is CATITWRTDTQYF. CDR3 in DNA: TGTGCCACCATTACCTGGAGGACAGATACGCAGTATTTT.

The J gene is TRBJ2-7, the V gene TRBV4-1, with TRBD2 identical over 12 bases. Unmatched junction bases numbered 9, after V lost 3 bases and J lost 6 bases. The CDR3 runs 16 residues. The germline V gene has CDR1 MGHRA and CDR2 YSYEKL. The CDR3 is CASSQVDLAGGLEQYF. The DNA of the CDR3 is TGCGCCAGCAGCCAGGTCGATCTAGCGGGGGGGCTCGAGCAGTACTTC.

This chain uses TRBV30 with TRBJ2-7; possibly TRBD2 for D (6 bases). The CDR3 length is 14 residues. From germline, CDR1 is GTSNPN and CDR2 SVGIG (reference sequence). With 4 bases removed from V and 3 bases from J, the gap between germline ends came to 16 bases. CDR3: CAWKRSGSRYEQYF. The CDR3 coding sequence is TGTGCCTGGAAAAGGAGCGGGTCCCGCTACGAGCAGTACTTC. The entire variable domain, with the rest obtained from reference TRBV30 and TRBJ2-7, is as follows: SQTIHQWPATLVQPVGSPLSLECTVEGTSNPNLYWYRQAAGRGLQLLFYSVGIGQISSEVPQNLSASRPQDRQFILSSKKLLLSDSGFYLCAWKRSGSRYEQYFGPGTRLTVT.

This clone was observed a handful of times. V is TRBV18 and J is TRBJ1-1; the match to TRBD1 covers 7 bases. Germline V gene data show CDR1 as KGHSH and CDR2 as LQKENI. With 0 bases clipped from V and 9 bases from J, the junction kept 4 bases outside the gene matches. The CDR3 loop spans 13 amino acids. CDR3 sequence: CASSPPGTVKAFF. The DNA of the CDR3 is TGTGCCAGCTCACCACCGGGGACAGTAAAAGCTTTCTTT.

The chain is built from TRBV6-5 and TRBJ2-5; 7 bases match TRBD1. The CDR3 has 15 amino acids. Germline CDR1 is MNHEY and CDR2 is SVGAGI. V shed 4 bases, J shed 2 bases, and the junction held 7 bases outside the gene matches. The DNA for the CDR3 is TGTGCCAGCAGTTTCTGGACAGGACAACAAGAGACCCAGTACTTC. This translates into CASSFWTGQQETQYF.

The chain's CDR3 is CASSQGTRNTEAFF. The CDR3 DNA reads TGTGCCAGCAGCCAAGGGACAAGAAACACTGAAGCTTTCTTT. The chain is built from TRBV3-1 (or the pseudogene TRBV3-2) and TRBJ1-1, with D perhaps TRBD1 (5 bases). The germline V gene encodes CDR1 LGHDT and CDR2 YNNKEL (reference sequence). This CDR3 spans 14 amino acids. With 1 base removed from V and 2 bases from J, the gap between germline ends came to 8 bases.

The V gene is TRBV15, the J gene TRBJ1-2; no definite D call. Germline CDR1 is LNHNV and CDR2 is YYDKDF (reference sequence). This CDR3 is built from 15 residues. V was shortened by 0 bases and J by 0 bases, with 8 bases between the two germline ends. The CDR3 DNA sequence: TGTGCCACCAGCAGAGATATTTCGGCTAACTATGGCTACACCTTC. It yields the protein CATSRDISANYGYTF.

V and J are TRBV3-1 (or the pseudogene TRBV3-2) and TRBJ1-5; D is undetermined. With 2 bases removed from V and 5 bases from J, the gap between germline ends came to 7 bases. Germline V CDR1 and CDR2: LGHDT, YNNKEL (reference sequence). This CDR3 comprises 13 residues. Here the CDR3 reads CASSQRGYQPQHF. CDR3 nucleotide sequence: TGTGCCAGCAGCCAAAGAGGGTATCAGCCCCAGCATTTT.

This clone was recorded once. This chain uses TRBV25-1 with TRBJ1-2, with 9 bases lining up with TRBD1. V was clipped by 1 base and J by 9 bases; unmatched bases: 6. Germline V gene sequence: CDR1 MGHDK, CDR2 SYGVNS. CDR3 length equals 14 residues. CDR3 sequence: CASSEWGTGLRYTF. CDR3 sequence (DNA): TGTGCCAGCAGTGAATGGGGGACAGGGCTCCGCTACACCTTC.

The V gene is TRBV7-3, the J gene TRBJ2-3; 7 nucleotides line up with TRBD2. The V segment lost 6 bases and the J segment 0 bases; nucleotides outside the gene matches: 9. The CDR3 runs 16 residues. CDR1 SGHTA and CDR2 FQGTGA come from the germline V gene. CDR3 sequence (DNA): TGTGCCAGCAGTAACCTCCTCGGGGGGAGCACAGATACGCAGTATTTT. Translated: CASSNLLGGSTDTQYF.

V is TRBV5-5 and J is TRBJ2-7; 10 bases are shared with TRBD1. CDR1 and CDR2 from the germline V gene are SGHKS and YYEKEE (reference sequence). J gave up 6 bases and V 4 bases, and 10 bases lay outside the gene matches. The CDR3 contains 15 residues. The CDR3 DNA sequence: TGTGCCAGCAGCCCTACCGGGACAGGGGCTGCCGAGCAGTACTTC. It translates to CASSPTGTGAAEQYF.

This chain uses TRBV18 with TRBJ2-5, with 7 bases fitting TRBD1. Germline trimming cut 0 bases from V and 4 bases from J; bases unmatched to any gene: 2. This CDR3 region has 14 residues. Germline CDR1 KGHSH, CDR2 LQKENI. The CDR3 DNA sequence: TGTGCCAGCTCACCACCGGGACAGAGAGAGACCCAGTACTTC. It encodes CASSPPGQRETQYF.

The chain employs TRBV27 and TRBJ2-1, with 7 bases fitting TRBD1. The length of the CDR3 is 14 residues. V shed 3 bases, J shed 1 base, and the junction held 0 bases outside the gene matches. Germline CDR1 is MNHEY and CDR2 is SMNVEV (reference sequence). CDR3 DNA: TGTGCCAGCAGTTTGACAGGGTCCTACAATGAGCAGTTCTTC. This gives the protein CASSLTGSYNEQFF.